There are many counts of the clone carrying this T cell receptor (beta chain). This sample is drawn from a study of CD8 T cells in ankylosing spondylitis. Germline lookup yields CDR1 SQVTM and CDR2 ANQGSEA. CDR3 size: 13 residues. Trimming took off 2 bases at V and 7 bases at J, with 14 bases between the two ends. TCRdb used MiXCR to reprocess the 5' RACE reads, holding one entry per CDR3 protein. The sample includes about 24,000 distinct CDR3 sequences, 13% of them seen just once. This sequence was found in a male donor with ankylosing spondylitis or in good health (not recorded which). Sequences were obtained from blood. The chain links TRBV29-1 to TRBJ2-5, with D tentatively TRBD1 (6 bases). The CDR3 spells CSVEFKGVVTQYF. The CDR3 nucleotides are TGCAGCGTTGAATTCAAGGGGGTGGTGACCCAGTACTTC.